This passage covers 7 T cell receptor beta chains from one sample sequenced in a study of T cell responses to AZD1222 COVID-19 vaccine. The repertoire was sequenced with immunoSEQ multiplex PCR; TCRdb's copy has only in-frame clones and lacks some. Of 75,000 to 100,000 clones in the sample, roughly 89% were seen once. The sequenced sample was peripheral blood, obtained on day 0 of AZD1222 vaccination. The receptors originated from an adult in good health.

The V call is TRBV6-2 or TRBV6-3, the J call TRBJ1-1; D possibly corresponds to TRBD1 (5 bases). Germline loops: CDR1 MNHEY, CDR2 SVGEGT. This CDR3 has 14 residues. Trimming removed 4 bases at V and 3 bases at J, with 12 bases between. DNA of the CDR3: TGTGCCAGCAGTTTGCGGGGGGAGGACACTGAAGCTTTCTTT. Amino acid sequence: CASSLRGEDTEAFF.

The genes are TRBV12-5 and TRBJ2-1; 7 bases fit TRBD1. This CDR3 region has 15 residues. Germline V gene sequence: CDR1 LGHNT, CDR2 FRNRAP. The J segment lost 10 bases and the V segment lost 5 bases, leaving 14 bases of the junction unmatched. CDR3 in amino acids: CASGPRDSYPKEQFF. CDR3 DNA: TGTGCTAGTGGTCCCCGGGACAGTTACCCGAAAGAGCAGTTCTTC.

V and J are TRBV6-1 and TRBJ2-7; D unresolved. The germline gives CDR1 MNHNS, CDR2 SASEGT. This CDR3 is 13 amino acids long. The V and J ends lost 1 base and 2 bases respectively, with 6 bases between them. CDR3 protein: CASSEGVTYEQYF. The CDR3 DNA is TGTGCCAGCAGTGAAGGTGTTACCTACGAGCAGTACTTC.

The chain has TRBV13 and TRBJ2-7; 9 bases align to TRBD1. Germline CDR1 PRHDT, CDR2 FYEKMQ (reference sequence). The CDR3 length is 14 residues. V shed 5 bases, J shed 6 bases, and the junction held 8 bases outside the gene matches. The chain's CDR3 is CASSLGQGTVEQYF. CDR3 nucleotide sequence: TGTGCCAGCAGCCTTGGACAGGGGACGGTCGAGCAGTACTTC.

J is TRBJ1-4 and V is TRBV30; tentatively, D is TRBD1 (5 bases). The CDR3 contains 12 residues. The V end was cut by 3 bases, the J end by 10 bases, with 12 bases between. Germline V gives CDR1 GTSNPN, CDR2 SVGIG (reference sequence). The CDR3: CAWRQGAGKLFF. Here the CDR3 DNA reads TGTGCCTGGAGGCAGGGCGCGGGAAAACTGTTTTTT.

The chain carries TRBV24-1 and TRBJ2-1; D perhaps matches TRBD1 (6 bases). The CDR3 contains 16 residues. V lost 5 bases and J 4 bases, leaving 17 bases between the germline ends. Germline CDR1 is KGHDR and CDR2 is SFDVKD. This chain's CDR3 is CATSGSGDPRYNEQFF. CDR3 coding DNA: TGTGCCACCAGTGGGTCAGGGGATCCCCGATACAATGAGCAGTTCTTC.

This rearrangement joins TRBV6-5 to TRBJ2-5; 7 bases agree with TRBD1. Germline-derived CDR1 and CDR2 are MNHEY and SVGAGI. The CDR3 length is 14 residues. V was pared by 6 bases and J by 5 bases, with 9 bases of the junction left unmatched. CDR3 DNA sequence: TGTGCCAGCAGACTCGGGACAGTCCGGGAGACCCAGTACTTC. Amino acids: CASRLGTVRETQYF.